Each of the 17 T cell receptor beta chains below was sequenced from the same sample in a study of long-term antiretroviral therapy in people with HIV. Survey-level immunoSEQ v3.0 assays were run. Profiled with immunoSEQ multiplex PCR; TCRdb holds only in-frame clones, not every one. The sample shows roughly 15,000 clones, 75% to 85% of them seen only once. The starting material was unsorted PBMCs, obtained 0.4 years after starting antiretroviral therapy. The source of these receptors is a man aged 25 to 40 with HIV.

The chain joins TRBV5-5 to TRBJ2-5; D not resolved. The CDR3 totals 15 residues. V lost 0 bases, J lost 1 base, and 10 bases lay in between. Germline V gene lookup returns CDR1 SGHKS and CDR2 YYEKEE (reference sequence). The CDR3 bases are TGTGCCAGCAGCTTGGGAAGGGTTCTCCAAGAGACCCAGTACTTC. Its translation: CASSLGRVLQETQYF. Looking up the rest from reference TRBV5-5 and TRBJ2-5 gives the full variable domain: DAGVTQSPTHLIKTRGQQVTLRCSPISGHKSVSWYQQVLGQGPQFIFQYYEKEERGRGNFPDRFSARQFPNYSSELNVNALLLGDSALYLCASSLGRVLQETQYFGPGTRLLVL.

V usage is TRBV27 and J usage is TRBJ1-5, with D maybe TRBD1 (5 bases). V was cut by 6 bases and J by 3 bases, with 15 bases left in between. Germline loops: CDR1 MNHEY, CDR2 SMNVEV (reference sequence). CDR3 length: 15 amino acids. The CDR3 nucleotides are TGTGCCAGCAGCCAGGACCGGGGCCCCAATCAGCCCCAGCATTTT. It codes for CASSQDRGPNQPQHF.

V usage is TRBV7-6 and J usage is TRBJ2-5; 9 bases fit TRBD2. The CDR3 has 15 amino acids. Trimming took 3 bases from V and 5 from J; bases not matched to a gene: 7. Germline CDR1 SGHVS, CDR2 FNYEAQ. CDR3 in DNA: TGTGCCAGCAGCTTCAGCGGGGGGCCGGGGGAGACCCAGTACTTC. This gives the protein CASSFSGGPGETQYF. Full variable domain (outside the CDR3, taken from reference TRBV7-6 and TRBJ2-5): GAGVSQSPRYKVTKRGQDVALRCDPISGHVSLYWYRQALGQGPEFLTYFNYEAQQDKSGLPNDRFSAERPEGSISTLTIQRTEQRDSAMYRCASSFSGGPGETQYFGPGTRLLVL.

This clone was detected only a few times. The genes are TRBV2 and TRBJ2-7, with 7 nucleotides matching TRBD1. V shed 4 bases, J shed 2 bases, and the junction held 2 bases outside the gene matches. The CDR3 runs to 13 residues. The germline CDR1 and CDR2 sequences are SNHLY and FYNNEI. CDR3 amino acids: CASSAGTAYEQYF. CDR3 sequence (DNA): TGTGCCAGCAGTGCCGGGACAGCCTACGAGCAGTACTTC.

This rearrangement joins TRBV28 to TRBJ1-3; no firm D call. CDR1 is MDHEN and CDR2 is SYDVKM in the germline V gene. The CDR3 is made up of 17 amino acids. Trimming left V 3 bases short and J 0 bases short, with 15 bases between. CDR3 sequence: CASSLSRTVSSGNTIYF. The CDR3, as DNA: TGTGCCAGCAGTTTGTCCAGGACTGTTAGCTCTGGAAACACCATATATTTT.

V usage is TRBV9 and J usage is TRBJ2-7; D unclear. The CDR3 sequence is 14 residues long. The germline V gene has CDR1 SGDLS and CDR2 YYNGEE. Between the trimmed V and J ends, which lost 1 base and 2 bases, there was a span of 10 bases. The CDR3 reads CASSVSPDPYEQYF. The CDR3 DNA is TGTGCCAGCAGCGTATCCCCGGACCCCTACGAGCAGTACTTC.

The V call is TRBV7-2, the J call TRBJ2-5; D is uncertain. Trimming removed 2 bases from V and 1 base from J, with 8 bases in between. Germline V gene lookup returns CDR1 SGHTA and CDR2 FQGNSA. CDR3 length: 14 amino acids. The CDR3 protein is CASSLPSVQETQYF. CDR3 DNA sequence: TGTGCCAGCAGCTTACCGTCAGTCCAAGAGACCCAGTACTTC. Full variable domain (rest looked up from reference TRBV7-2 and TRBJ2-5): GAGVSQSPSNKVTEKGKDVELRCDPISGHTALYWYRQSLGQGLEFLIYFQGNSAPDKSGLPSDRFSAERTGGSVSTLTIQRTQQEDSAVYLCASSLPSVQETQYFGPGTRLLVL.

The V and J genes are TRBV5-1 and TRBJ1-2, with TRBD1 identical over 9 bases. The trim removed 3 bases at V and 8 bases at J, leaving 14 bases unmatched. CDR3 length equals 16 residues. Germline V gene sequence: CDR1 SGHRS, CDR2 YFSETQ. CDR3 loop: CASSSTTGQGGEGYTF. In DNA form, the CDR3 reads TGCGCCAGCAGCTCAACCACGGGACAGGGAGGAGAAGGCTACACCTTC.

The chain carries TRBV18 and TRBJ1-1, with 8 bases lining up with TRBD1. The CDR3 has 18 amino acids. Losses at the gene ends were 6 bases for V and 4 bases for J; bases not matched to a gene: 19. Germline V gives CDR1 KGHSH, CDR2 LQKENI. The CDR3 reads CASSRGVMTGELATEAFF. The CDR3 bases are TGTGCCAGCTCGCGGGGGGTAATGACAGGGGAGTTAGCCACTGAAGCTTTCTTT.

This chain connects TRBV27 to TRBJ2-2; 11 bases line up with TRBD2. Trimming took 6 bases from V and 1 from J; bases not matched to a gene: 4. This CDR3 spans 16 amino acids. Per the germline V gene, CDR1 is MNHEY and CDR2 is SMNVEV (reference sequence). CDR3 coding DNA: TGTGCCAGCAGGTGGCTAGCGGGAGGGAACACCGGGGAGCTGTTTTTT. As protein: CASRWLAGGNTGELFF.

V and J are TRBV6-6 and TRBJ1-1; D might be TRBD1 (6 bases). The CDR3 is made up of 15 amino acids. V lost 0 bases and J 1 base, leaving 9 bases between the germline ends. Germline CDR1 reads MNHNY; CDR2 reads SVGAGI (reference sequence). In DNA, the CDR3 is TGTGCCAGCAGTTACTCCAGGGGCCCGAACACTGAAGCTTTCTTT. Translating it yields CASSYSRGPNTEAFF.

The gene calls are TRBV5-4 and TRBJ2-3; the D gene is possibly TRBD1 (6 bases). The CDR3 runs to 18 residues. Between the trimmed V and J ends, which lost 4 bases and 3 bases, there was a span of 24 bases. Germline V gene data show CDR1 as SGHNT and CDR2 as YYREEE (reference sequence). CDR3 residues: CASSASTGPTDRTDTQYF. In DNA, the CDR3 is TGTGCCAGCAGCGCGTCGACAGGTCCTACGGACCGAACAGATACGCAGTATTTT.

This rearrangement joins TRBV29-1 to TRBJ2-7, with 7 bases that match TRBD2. V gave up 7 bases and J gave up 6 bases; unmatched junction bases: 6. Per the germline V gene, CDR1 is SQVTM and CDR2 is ANQGSEA. The CDR3 has 11 residues. In nucleotides, the CDR3 is TGCAGCGCTGGCGGGAGTAGCGAGCAGTACTTC. This encodes CSAGGSSEQYF.

The gene calls are TRBV7-9 and TRBJ1-3; 9 bases agree with TRBD1. Germline CDR1 is SEHNR and CDR2 is FQNEAQ (reference sequence). The CDR3 covers 15 residues. The junction had 4 bases not matched to a gene; V was cut back by 5 bases and J by 2 bases. The CDR3 DNA follows: TGTGCCAGCAGCCGGGGACAGGGCCCTGGAAACACCATATATTTT. This translates into CASSRGQGPGNTIYF.

There are a few counts of this clone. The V and J genes are TRBV25-1 and TRBJ1-6, with D perhaps TRBD1 (6 bases). Looked up from germline, CDR1 is MGHDK and CDR2 is SYGVNS. The CDR3 has 16 amino acids. V was cut by 3 bases and J by 7 bases, with 16 bases left in between. The CDR3 loop reads CASSDSGGGSNSPLHF. CDR3 bases: TGTGCCAGCAGTGACTCCGGGGGCGGTTCCAATTCACCCCTCCACTTT. Combining the CDR3 with reference TRBV25-1 and TRBJ1-6 gives the whole variable domain EADIYQTPRYLVIGTGKKITLECSQTMGHDKMYWYQQDPGMELHLIHYSYGVNSTEKGDLSSESTVSRIRTEHFPLTLESARPSHTSQYLCASSDSGGGSNSPLHFGNGTRLTVT.

This clone has a single count. The genes are TRBV7-9 and TRBJ2-7; the D gene is possibly TRBD1 (6 bases). Trimming removed 3 bases at V and 3 bases at J, with 24 bases between. Germline V gives CDR1 SEHNR, CDR2 FQNEAQ (reference sequence). This CDR3 is built from 18 residues. CDR3 bases: TGTGCCAGCAGCTTTGACCCCTCAGAGGGGGTCTACTACTACGAGCAGTACTTC. Protein sequence: CASSFDPSEGVYYYEQYF.

V gene TRBV4-2 combines with J gene TRBJ2-7; D is ambiguous. Trimming left V 0 bases short and J 3 bases short, with 12 bases between. This CDR3 comprises 15 residues. CDR1 LGHNA and CDR2 YNFKEQ come from the germline V gene. CDR3 residues: CASSQDFRSDYEQYF. In nucleotides, the CDR3 is TGTGCCAGCAGCCAAGATTTCAGGTCGGACTACGAGCAGTACTTC.